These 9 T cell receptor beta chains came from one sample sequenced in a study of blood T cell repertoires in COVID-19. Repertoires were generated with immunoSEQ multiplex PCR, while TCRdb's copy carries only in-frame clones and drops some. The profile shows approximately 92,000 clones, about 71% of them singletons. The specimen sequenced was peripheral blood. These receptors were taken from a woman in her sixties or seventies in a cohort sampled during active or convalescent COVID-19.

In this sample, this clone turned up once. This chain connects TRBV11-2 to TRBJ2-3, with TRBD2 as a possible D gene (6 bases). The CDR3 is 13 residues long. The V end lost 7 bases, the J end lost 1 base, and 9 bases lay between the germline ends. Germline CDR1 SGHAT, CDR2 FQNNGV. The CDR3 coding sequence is TGTGCCAGCAATATAGCGGGCACAGATACGCAGTATTTT. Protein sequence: CASNIAGTDTQYF.

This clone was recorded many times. In DNA form, the CDR3 reads TGCGCCAGCAGCCAAGAAGGGGCGTCGTACACCGGGGAGCTGTTTTTT. Protein sequence: CASSQEGASYTGELFF. This chain links TRBV4-3 with TRBJ2-2, with D perhaps TRBD1 (5 bases). The CDR3 loop spans 16 amino acids. Germline CDR1 is LGHNA and CDR2 is YSLEER. V gave up 0 bases and J gave up 3 bases, with 11 bases separating them.

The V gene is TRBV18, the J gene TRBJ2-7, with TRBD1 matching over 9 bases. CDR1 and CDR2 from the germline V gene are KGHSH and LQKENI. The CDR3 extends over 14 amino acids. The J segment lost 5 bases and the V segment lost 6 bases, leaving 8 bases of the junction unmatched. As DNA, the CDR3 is TGTGCCAGCTCTCGCACAGGGGGCAACCACGAGCAGTACTTC. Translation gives CASSRTGGNHEQYF.

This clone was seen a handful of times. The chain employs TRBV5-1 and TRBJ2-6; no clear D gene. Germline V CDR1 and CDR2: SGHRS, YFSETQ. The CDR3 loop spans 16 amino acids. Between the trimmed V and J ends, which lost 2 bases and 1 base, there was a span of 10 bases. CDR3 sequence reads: CASSFFSGSGANVLTF. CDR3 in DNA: TGCGCCAGCAGCTTCTTTAGTGGTTCTGGGGCCAACGTCCTGACTTTC. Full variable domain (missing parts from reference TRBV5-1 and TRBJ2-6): KAGVTQTPRYLIKTRGQQVTLSCSPISGHRSVSWYQQTPGQGLQFLFEYFSETQRNKGNFPGRFSGRQFSNSRSEMNVSTLELGDSALYLCASSFFSGSGANVLTFGAGSRLTVL.

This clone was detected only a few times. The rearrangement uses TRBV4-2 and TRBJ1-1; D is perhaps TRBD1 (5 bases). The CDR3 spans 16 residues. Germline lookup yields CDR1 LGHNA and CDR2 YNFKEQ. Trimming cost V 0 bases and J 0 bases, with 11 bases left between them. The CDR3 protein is CASSQDDGRVNTEAFF. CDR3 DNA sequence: TGTGCCAGCAGCCAAGATGATGGCAGGGTGAACACTGAAGCTTTCTTT.

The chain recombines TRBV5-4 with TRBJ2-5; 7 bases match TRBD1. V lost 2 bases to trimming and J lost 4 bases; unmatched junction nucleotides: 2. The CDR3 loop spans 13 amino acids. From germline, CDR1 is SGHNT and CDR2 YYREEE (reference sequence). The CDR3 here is CASSFDRAETQYF. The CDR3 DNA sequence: TGTGCCAGCAGCTTTGACAGGGCAGAGACCCAGTACTTC.

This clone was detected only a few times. The CDR3 DNA sequence: TGCGCCAGCAGCCCTTCCTTAGGGGGCCGAGATACGCAGTATTTT. Translating gives CASSPSLGGRDTQYF. This chain uses TRBV5-1 with TRBJ2-3; 7 bases line up with TRBD1. Germline lookup yields CDR1 SGHRS and CDR2 YFSETQ. The CDR3 length is 15 residues. The ends lost 4 bases at V and 5 bases at J; junction bases unmatched: 10.

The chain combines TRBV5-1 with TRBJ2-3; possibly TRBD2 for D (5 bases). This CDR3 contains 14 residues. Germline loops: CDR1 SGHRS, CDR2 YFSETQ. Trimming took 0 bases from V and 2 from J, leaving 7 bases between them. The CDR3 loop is CASSLDGVTDTQYF. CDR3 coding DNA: TGCGCCAGCAGCTTGGACGGGGTCACAGATACGCAGTATTTT.

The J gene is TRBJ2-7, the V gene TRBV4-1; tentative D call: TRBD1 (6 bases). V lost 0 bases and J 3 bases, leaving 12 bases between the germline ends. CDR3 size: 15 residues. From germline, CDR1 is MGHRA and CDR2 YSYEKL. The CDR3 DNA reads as TGCGCCAGCAGCCAAGAAAGAGGACAGAACTACGAGCAGTACTTC. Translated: CASSQERGQNYEQYF.